The 29 T cell receptor beta chains reported below all come from one sample, sequenced in a study of blood T cell repertoires in COVID-19. TCRdb's table, derived via immunoSEQ multiplex PCR, lists solely in-frame clones and lacks some. Of more than 200,000 clones listed, around nine tenths are singletons. The sequenced material came from PBMCs or T cells enriched from blood (not recorded which). These receptors all stem from a young woman who had recovered from COVID-19.

The chain is built from TRBV19 and TRBJ2-5; 9 bases line up with TRBD2. The CDR3 loop spans 14 amino acids. Looked up from germline, CDR1 is LNHDA and CDR2 is SQIVND (reference sequence). V lost 4 bases, J lost 2 bases, and 2 bases stayed unmatched. CDR3 sequence reads: CASSKREAQETQYF. CDR3 nucleotide sequence: TGTGCCAGTAGTAAGCGGGAGGCACAAGAGACCCAGTACTTC. The variable domain in full, with the rest retrieved from reference TRBV19 and TRBJ2-5, is DGGITQSPKYLFRKEGQNVTLSCEQNLNHDAMYWYRQDPGQGLRLIYYSQIVNDFQKGDIAEGYSVSREKKESFPLTVTSAQKNPTAFYLCASSKREAQETQYFGPGTRLLVL.

The genes are TRBV7-2 and TRBJ1-1; D gene uncertain. V lost 1 base and J 0 bases, leaving 9 bases between the germline ends. The CDR3 consists of 15 residues. CDR1 is SGHTA, CDR2 FQGNSA, per germline. The CDR3 bases are TGTGCCAGCAGCTTAGTTGCGGATTTGAACACTGAAGCTTTCTTT. Its translation: CASSLVADLNTEAFF.

This sequence joins TRBV18 and TRBJ1-4; 9 bases are a match to TRBD1. The CDR3 runs 17 residues. In germline, CDR1 is KGHSH, CDR2 LQKENI. V lost 3 bases and J lost 8; bases outside the gene matches: 13. CDR3 amino acids: CASSPAFTGQGTEKLFF. The CDR3, as DNA: TGTGCCAGCTCACCGGCCTTCACGGGACAGGGTACAGAAAAACTGTTTTTT.

The chain couples TRBV19 to TRBJ1-5; 7 bases are shared with TRBD1. CDR1 is LNHDA and CDR2 is SQIVND in the germline V gene (reference sequence). The CDR3 spans 19 residues. V was pared by 3 bases and J by 4 bases, with 18 bases of the junction left unmatched. CDR3 sequence: CASSMSAPGGSTRNQPQHF. For the CDR3, the DNA is TGTGCCAGTAGTATGTCCGCCCCAGGGGGGTCTACCCGAAATCAGCCCCAGCATTTT.

The J gene is TRBJ1-2, the V gene TRBV18; 8 nucleotides agree with TRBD1. The CDR3 is made up of 15 amino acids. V lost 3 bases, J lost 6 bases, and 9 bases stayed unmatched. CDR1 is KGHSH, CDR2 LQKENI, per germline. The CDR3 loop reads CASSPRTGQGHGYTF. Here the CDR3 DNA reads TGTGCCAGCTCACCCCGGACAGGGCAAGGTCATGGCTACACCTTC.

This chain joins TRBV12-5 and TRBJ1-2, with 9 bases fitting TRBD1. The germline CDR1 and CDR2 sequences are LGHNT and FRNRAP. V lost 8 bases, J lost 6 bases, and 7 bases stayed unmatched. This CDR3 has 13 amino acids. CDR3 loop: CASSGTGWHGYTF. CDR3 in DNA: TGTGCTAGTAGCGGGACAGGGTGGCATGGCTACACCTTC.

This chain joins TRBV28 and TRBJ2-2; 8 bases fit TRBD1. The CDR3 has 13 residues. The V gene's germline CDR1 is MDHEN and CDR2 SYDVKM. With V trimmed by 10 bases and J by 7 bases, 8 bases remained unmatched. CDR3 bases: TGTGCCACCGTTGACAGGGGTGTCGGGGAGCTGTTTTTT. Translated, it gives CATVDRGVGELFF.

The V and J genes are TRBV7-3 and TRBJ2-1, with D perhaps matching TRBD2 (5 bases). Germline-derived CDR1 and CDR2 are SGHTA and FQGTGA. This CDR3 contains 17 residues. Trimming shortened V by 1 base and J by 4 bases, and 17 bases separated the two germline ends. The CDR3 DNA reads TGTGCCAGCAGCTTAAGCGGGCCACCGTTCATGTACAATGAGCAGTTCTTC. Translating it yields CASSLSGPPFMYNEQFF.

This sequence joins TRBV6-5 and TRBJ1-2, with TRBD1 matching over 7 bases. V was clipped by 10 bases and J by 2 bases; unmatched bases: 7. Germline CDR1 MNHEY, CDR2 SVGAGI. This CDR3 region has 13 residues. In DNA form, the CDR3 reads TGTGCCACCAAACGACAGGGAAACTATGGCTACACCTTC. This encodes CATKRQGNYGYTF.

The gene calls are TRBV18 and TRBJ1-2; 12 positions match TRBD1. Germline V gives CDR1 KGHSH, CDR2 LQKENI. Trimming cost V 4 bases and J 5 bases; bases outside gene matches: 11. The CDR3 consists of 17 residues. The CDR3 is CASSRSGTGGVIYGYTF. The CDR3 coding sequence is TGTGCCAGCTCACGATCCGGGACAGGGGGCGTCATTTATGGCTACACCTTC.

The chain combines TRBV7-9 with TRBJ2-1; 8 bases line up with TRBD2. Germline CDR1 and CDR2: SEHNR and FQNEAQ (reference sequence). The CDR3 covers 14 residues. Losses at the gene ends were 1 base for V and 16 bases for J; bases not matched to a gene: 12. The CDR3 region is CASSLDRRASGSFF. CDR3 coding DNA: TGTGCCAGCAGCTTAGACCGCAGGGCGAGCGGGAGTTTCTTC.

The gene calls are TRBV5-1 and TRBJ2-7, with TRBD2 matching 10 bases. The CDR3 sequence is 19 residues long. The junction had 19 bases not matched to a gene; V was cut back by 4 bases and J by 3 bases. Germline V gene sequence: CDR1 SGHRS, CDR2 YFSETQ. The CDR3 region has the DNA TGCGCCAGCAGCGAGGGGAGCGGGAGGGTGATTGGGACGGGCTACGAGCAGTACTTC. Protein product: CASSEGSGRVIGTGYEQYF.

The chain employs TRBV27 and TRBJ2-7; D is perhaps TRBD1 (5 bases). The CDR3 is 13 amino acids. Germline V gene lookup returns CDR1 MNHEY and CDR2 SMNVEV (reference sequence). The V gene lost 3 bases and the J gene lost 6 bases, with 12 bases spanning the gap. CDR3 in amino acids: CASSLAGLGEQYF. The DNA of the CDR3 is TGTGCCAGCAGTTTGGCAGGGTTGGGCGAGCAGTACTTC.

The chain uses TRBV4-1 and TRBJ1-5; no clear D. Germline values: CDR1 MGHRA, CDR2 YSYEKL. Trimming removed 0 bases at V and 0 bases at J, with 9 bases between. This CDR3 is built from 16 residues. CDR3 amino acids: CASSQDPPSSNQPQHF. In DNA form, the CDR3 reads TGCGCCAGCAGCCAAGATCCCCCCAGTAGCAATCAGCCCCAGCATTTT.

The rearrangement links TRBV3-1 (or the pseudogene TRBV3-2) to TRBJ2-3, with 9 nucleotides matching TRBD2. The CDR3 sequence is 15 residues long. V lost 5 bases to trimming and J lost 4 bases; unmatched junction nucleotides: 7. Germline CDR1 is LGHDT and CDR2 is YNNKEL (reference sequence). CDR3 DNA sequence: TGTGCCAGCAGCTTCCTAGCGGGGACGGCAGATACGCAGTATTTT. As protein: CASSFLAGTADTQYF.

The chain joins TRBV5-5 to TRBJ1-2; D remains ambiguous. V lost 0 bases, J lost 0 bases, and 9 bases lay in between. The CDR3 length is 15 residues. Germline assignment: CDR1 SGHKS and CDR2 YYEKEE (reference sequence). The CDR3 DNA sequence: TGTGCCAGCAGCTTGGCTCCGTCCCCTAACTATGGCTACACCTTC. Amino acid sequence: CASSLAPSPNYGYTF.

CDR3 sequence (DNA): TGTGCCACCAGCAGAGGACAGTCCCCCGACTACACCTTC. This translates into CATSRGQSPDYTF. The chain is built from TRBV15 and TRBJ1-2; possible D gene TRBD1, 5 bases. Germline V CDR1 and CDR2: LNHNV, YYDKDF (reference sequence). There are 13 residues in the CDR3. V shed 1 base and J shed 10 bases, with 13 bases lying between them.

V and J are TRBV20-1 and TRBJ1-4; 7 bases agree with TRBD1. Trimming removed 3 bases from V and 7 bases from J; junction bases left unmatched: 23. The CDR3 spans 19 residues. Germline V gene lookup returns CDR1 DFQATT and CDR2 SNEGSKA (reference sequence). The CDR3 protein is CSASPYGAPLTGDREKLFF. CDR3 in DNA: TGCAGTGCTAGTCCCTACGGCGCCCCTTTAACAGGGGATCGTGAAAAACTGTTTTTT.

The chain uses TRBV5-1 and TRBJ2-7; tentatively, D is TRBD2 (5 bases). Trimming shortened V by 1 base and J by 4 bases, and 6 bases separated the two germline ends. Germline V gene lookup returns CDR1 SGHRS and CDR2 YFSETQ. The CDR3 contains 12 residues. The CDR3 region is CASSLRGYEQYF. Here the CDR3 DNA reads TGCGCCAGCAGCTTGCGAGGGTACGAGCAGTACTTC.

This clone was recorded once. The V call is TRBV28, the J call TRBJ1-1; maybe TRBD1 (6 bases). Germline V CDR1 and CDR2: MDHEN, SYDVKM. There are 19 residues in the CDR3. V shed 6 bases and J shed 5 bases, with 31 bases lying between them. For the CDR3, the DNA is TGTGCCAGCAGCCGACCGGGGGGGGGCTACGGTCCCGGGCAGACTGAAGCTTTCTTT. Translating gives CASSRPGGGYGPGQTEAFF.

The chain joins TRBV7-9 to TRBJ2-7; a weak D match, TRBD1 (6 bases). CDR3 length: 15 residues. V was cut by 2 bases and J by 2 bases, with 13 bases left in between. The germline gives CDR1 SEHNR, CDR2 FQNEAQ (reference sequence). CDR3 nucleotides: TGTGCCAGCAGCTTATTGGTGGGGGACACCTACGAGCAGTACTTC. Protein: CASSLLVGDTYEQYF. Full variable domain (missing parts from reference TRBV7-9 and TRBJ2-7): DTGVSQNPRHKITKRGQNVTFRCDPISEHNRLYWYRQTLGQGPEFLTYFQNEAQLEKSRLLSDRFSAERPKGSFSTLEIQRTEQGDSAMYLCASSLLVGDTYEQYFGPGTRLTVT.

The chain recombines TRBV3-1 (or the pseudogene TRBV3-2) with TRBJ1-4; D gene uncertain. The CDR3 runs 14 residues. The V gene lost 4 bases and the J gene lost 8 bases, with 14 bases spanning the gap. Germline CDR1 LGHDT, CDR2 YNNKEL (reference sequence). CDR3 nucleotides: TGTGCCAGCAGCCCATTAGGAGGAAAGGAAAAACTGTTTTTT. This translates into CASSPLGGKEKLFF.

V gene TRBV19 combines with J gene TRBJ1-1, with TRBD1 identical over 7 bases. The CDR3 runs 15 residues. Germline CDR1 and CDR2: LNHDA and SQIVND (reference sequence). Trimming took 6 bases from V and 7 from J; bases not matched to a gene: 14. The CDR3 nucleotides read TGTGCCAGTAGGGGCCGGGACAGCCAAGAACGTGAAGCTTTCTTT. Translating it yields CASRGRDSQEREAFF.

The chain recombines TRBV7-2 with TRBJ2-7; 9 bases agree with TRBD2. Germline CDR1 is SGHTA and CDR2 is FQGNSA. The V and J ends lost 5 bases and 4 bases, in that order; junction bases with no gene match: 12. The CDR3 has 16 residues. CDR3 amino acids: CASSPNMVAGEYEQYF. In DNA, the CDR3 is TGTGCCAGCAGCCCGAATATGGTAGCGGGGGAATACGAGCAGTACTTC.

Details on this clone: This same CDR3 is encoded by further DNA sequences in the sample. The V and J genes are TRBV5-1 and TRBJ1-1; D gene uncertain. The CDR3 has 13 residues. V lost 2 bases and J lost 1, with 6 bases in between. The germline V gene has CDR1 SGHRS and CDR2 YFSETQ. CDR3 region: CASSFTENTEAFF. The CDR3, as DNA: TGCGCCAGCAGCTTTACAGAGAACACTGAAGCTTTCTTT.

The CDR3 loop reads CASSPPSGGSNYGYTF. The CDR3 DNA sequence: TGTGCCAGCAGTCCCCCCTCCGGAGGGTCTAACTATGGCTACACCTTC. The chain is built from TRBV28 and TRBJ1-2; D is unresolved. CDR3 length equals 16 residues. In germline, CDR1 is MDHEN, CDR2 SYDVKM. Trimming pared 5 bases from V and 0 bases from J, leaving 16 bases between.

This clone was observed a few times. The CDR3 DNA sequence: TGTGCCACCAGCAGTAGGACAGGGTTTGGCTCCGGGGCCAACGTCCTGACTTTC. This gives the protein CATSSRTGFGSGANVLTF. The chain joins TRBV15 to TRBJ2-6; the match to TRBD1 covers 8 bases. Germline CDR1 and CDR2: LNHNV and YYDKDF (reference sequence). V was clipped by 3 bases and J by 4 bases; unmatched bases: 11. CDR3 length: 18 amino acids.

The chain recombines TRBV6-4 with TRBJ2-2; tentative D call: TRBD2 (5 bases). The CDR3 sequence is 15 residues long. The germline V gene has CDR1 MRHNA and CDR2 SNTAGT. The germline V and J ends were trimmed by 0 bases and 1 base, with 6 bases remaining between them. The CDR3 is CASSDSRENTGELFF. In nucleotides, the CDR3 is TGTGCCAGCAGTGACTCGAGGGAGAACACCGGGGAGCTGTTTTTT.

The CDR3 DNA follows: TGTGCCAGCAGCTTAGGACAGGGTTCCTACAATGAGCAGTTCTTC. Amino acid sequence: CASSLGQGSYNEQFF. This chain joins TRBV11-2 and TRBJ2-1, with 7 bases that match TRBD1. J lost 1 base, V lost 1 base, and 1 base had no gene match. The CDR3 totals 15 residues. Per the germline V gene, CDR1 is SGHAT and CDR2 is FQNNGV.